The clone carrying this T cell receptor (beta chain) was seen only a few times. The antigen is unknown. CDR1 is SEHNR, CDR2 FQNEAQ, per germline (reference sequence). This CDR3 spans 14 amino acids. V was trimmed by 3 bases and J by 2 bases, leaving 10 bases between them. This specimen belongs to a study of response to subunit inactivated influenza vaccine. TCRdb redid the calling of the RT-PCR reads with MiXCR, one entry per CDR3 protein. The sample has around 500,000 distinct CDR3 sequences; over 9.5% are singletons. General observations from the study: Each seasonal flu vaccination may recruit only limited new T cells, authors suggested.

The genes are TRBV7-9 and TRBJ2-5; D remains ambiguous. The TCR originated in a man aged 45-60 years who received an inactivated influenza vaccine. Material: PBMCs from blood, obtained about 40 days after vaccination. The CDR3 DNA reads TGTGCCAGCAGCTTGGAGTTTCGGCAAGAGACCCAGTACTTC. It yields the protein CASSLEFRQETQYF.